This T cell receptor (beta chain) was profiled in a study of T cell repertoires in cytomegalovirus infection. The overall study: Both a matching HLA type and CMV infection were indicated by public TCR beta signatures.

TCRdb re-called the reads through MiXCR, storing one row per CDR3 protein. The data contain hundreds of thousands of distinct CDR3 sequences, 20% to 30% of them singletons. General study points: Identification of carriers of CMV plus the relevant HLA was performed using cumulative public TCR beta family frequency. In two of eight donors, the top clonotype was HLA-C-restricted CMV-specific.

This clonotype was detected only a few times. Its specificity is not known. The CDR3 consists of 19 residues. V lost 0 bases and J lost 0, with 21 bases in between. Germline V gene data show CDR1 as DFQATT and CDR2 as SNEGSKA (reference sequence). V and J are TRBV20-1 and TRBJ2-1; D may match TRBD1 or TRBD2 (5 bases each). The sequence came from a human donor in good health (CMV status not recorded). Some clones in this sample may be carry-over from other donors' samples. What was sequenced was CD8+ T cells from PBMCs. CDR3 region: CSARDWGYSRAYSYNEQFF. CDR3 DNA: TGCAGTGCTAGAGATTGGGGGTACAGTAGGGCCTACTCCTACAATGAGCAGTTCTTC.